This passage covers 6 T cell receptor beta chains from one sample sequenced in a study of CD8+CD57+ T cells in acquired aplastic anemia. Genomic DNA acted as the template from which TCR beta VDJ combination and CDR3 sequence profiling were carried out. TCRdb re-derived calls from the reads in MiXCR, one entry per CDR3 protein. The table shows about 160,000 distinct CDR3 sequences, with approximately 43% occurring only once. The sample comprised sorted CD4+, CD8+, or CD8+CD57+ T cells (not recorded which) from PBMCs. These receptors originate from a human donor in good health.

This clonotype appeared once. The CDR3 region has the DNA TGCAGTGCTAGCGACCAATACAGGTTGTCCTACGAGCAGTACTTC. Its protein is CSASDQYRLSYEQYF. The gene calls are TRBV20-1 and TRBJ2-7, with D maybe TRBD1 (5 bases). Deletions cut 3 bases from V and 1 base from J, with 16 bases between. The CDR3 covers 15 residues. CDR1 and CDR2 (germline): DFQATT, SNEGSKA (reference sequence).

The chain couples TRBV29-1 to TRBJ1-2; 7 bases map to TRBD1. Germline values: CDR1 SQVTM, CDR2 ANQGSEA. CDR3 size: 13 residues. The V and J ends lost 6 bases and 4 bases, in that order; junction bases with no gene match: 8. The DNA for the CDR3 is TGCAGCGTCCGGGCAGGGGGTATCTATGGCTACACCTTC. This encodes CSVRAGGIYGYTF.

The J gene is TRBJ2-2, the V gene TRBV5-5; D perhaps matches TRBD2 (6 bases). V lost 1 base and J lost 0, with 10 bases in between. CDR1 and CDR2 (germline): SGHKS, YYEKEE (reference sequence). The CDR3 is 16 residues long. The DNA for the CDR3 is TGTGCCAGCAGCTTGTGGGCGGGGACGAACACCGGGGAGCTGTTTTTT. Amino acid sequence: CASSLWAGTNTGELFF.

This clonotype has a count of ten or more. The chain joins TRBV19 to TRBJ2-7, with D perhaps matching TRBD1 or TRBD2 (5 bases each). The CDR3 extends over 13 amino acids. V shed 2 bases and J shed 9 bases, with 14 bases lying between them. CDR1 and CDR2 (germline): LNHDA, SQIVND (reference sequence). CDR3 DNA sequence: TGTGCCAGTAGTATACCAGGGACCCAGGGGCAGTACTTC. Translation gives CASSIPGTQGQYF.

The chain recombines TRBV12-3 or TRBV12-4 with TRBJ1-1, with no clear D. The CDR3 has 18 amino acids. V was shortened by 3 bases and J by 0 bases, with 20 bases between the two germline ends. In DNA, the CDR3 is TGTGCCAGCAGTTTGGGCGGGCACCGAACGCGCCTGAACACTGAAGCTTTCTTT. This translates into CASSLGGHRTRLNTEAFF.

CDR3 residues: CSVALRLADYEQYF. CDR3 sequence (DNA): TGCAGCGTTGCGCTACGACTAGCGGACTACGAGCAGTACTTC. V and J are TRBV29-1 and TRBJ2-7, with TRBD2 identical over 9 bases. V lost 4 bases, J lost 3 bases, and 7 bases stayed unmatched. The CDR3 has 14 residues. Per germline, CDR1 SQVTM and CDR2 ANQGSEA.